The source of this T cell receptor (beta chain) is a study of T cell changes during pregnancy in multiple sclerosis. Sequenced by immunoSEQ multiplex PCR; TCRdb stores in-frame clones only, minus some. The profile shows roughly 35,000 clones, just over 90% of them singletons. Trimming took 7 bases from V and 6 from J; bases not matched to a gene: 6. Per germline, CDR1 SNHLY and CDR2 FYNNEI. The CDR3 runs 13 residues. The TCR was taken from a female donor with multiple sclerosis, enrolled in a pregnancy study. Sequenced material: CD8+ T cells from peripheral blood mononuclear cells, taken in the first trimester of pregnancy. This rearrangement joins TRBV2 to TRBJ1-2, with TRBD1 matching over 9 bases. This chain's CDR3 is CASKLDRGHGYTF. The CDR3 region has the DNA TGTGCCAGCAAACTGGACAGGGGCCATGGCTACACCTTC.